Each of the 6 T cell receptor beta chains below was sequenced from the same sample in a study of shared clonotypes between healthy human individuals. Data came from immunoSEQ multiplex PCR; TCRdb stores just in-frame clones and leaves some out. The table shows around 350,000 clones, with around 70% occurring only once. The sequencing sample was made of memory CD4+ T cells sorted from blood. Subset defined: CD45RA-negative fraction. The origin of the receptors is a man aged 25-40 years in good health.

The CDR3 spells CASSLDGLAGSSYNEQFF. The DNA for the CDR3 is TGTGCCAGCAGCTTGGATGGACTAGCGGGGTCCTCCTACAATGAGCAGTTCTTC. V gene TRBV11-3 combines with J gene TRBJ2-1, with TRBD2 identical over 12 bases. Germline V gives CDR1 SGHNT, CDR2 YENEEA. V trimming: 3 bases; J trimming: 0 bases; junction bases outside the gene matches: 6. This CDR3 comprises 18 residues.

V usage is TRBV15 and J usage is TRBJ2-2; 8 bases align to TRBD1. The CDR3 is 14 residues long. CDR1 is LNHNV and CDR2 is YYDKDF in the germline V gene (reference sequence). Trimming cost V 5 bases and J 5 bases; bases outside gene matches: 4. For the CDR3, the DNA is TGTGCCACCAGCGCAGGGGGCACAACCGGGGAGCTGTTTTTT. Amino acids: CATSAGGTTGELFF.

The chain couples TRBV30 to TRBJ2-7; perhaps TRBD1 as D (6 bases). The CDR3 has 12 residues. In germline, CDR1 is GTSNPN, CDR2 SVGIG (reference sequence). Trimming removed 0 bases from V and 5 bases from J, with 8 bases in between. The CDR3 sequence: CAWSVYRDEQYF. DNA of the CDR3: TGTGCCTGGAGTGTATACAGGGACGAGCAGTACTTC.

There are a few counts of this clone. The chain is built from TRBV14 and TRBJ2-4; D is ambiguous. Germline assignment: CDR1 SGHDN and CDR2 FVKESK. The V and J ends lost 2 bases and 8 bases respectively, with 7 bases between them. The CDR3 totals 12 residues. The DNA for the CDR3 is TGTGCCAGCAGCCAAAACATGGACATTCAGTACTTC. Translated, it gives CASSQNMDIQYF.

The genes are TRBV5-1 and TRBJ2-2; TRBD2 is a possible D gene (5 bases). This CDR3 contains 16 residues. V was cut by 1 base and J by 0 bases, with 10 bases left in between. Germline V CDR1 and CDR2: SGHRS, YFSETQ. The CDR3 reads CASSLMEAANTGELFF. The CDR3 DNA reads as TGCGCCAGCAGCTTGATGGAGGCAGCGAACACCGGGGAGCTGTTTTTT.

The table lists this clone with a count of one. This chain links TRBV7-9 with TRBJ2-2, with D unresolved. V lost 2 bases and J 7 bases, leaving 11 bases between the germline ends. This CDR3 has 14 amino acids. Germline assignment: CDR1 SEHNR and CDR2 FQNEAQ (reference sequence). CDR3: CASSLTLTHGELFF. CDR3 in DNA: TGTGCCAGCAGCTTAACCTTGACACACGGGGAGCTGTTTTTT.